The 11 T cell receptor beta chains below all came from one sample that was sequenced in a study of T cells in Graves' hyperthyroidism and ophthalmopathy. Researchers amplified the TCR beta CDR3 regions from RNA transcripts. First-round RT-PCR targeting the TCR CDR3 was performed with the HTBI primer set. TCRdb passed the multiplex PCR reads through MiXCR, listing each CDR3 protein once. Of some 300,000 distinct CDR3 sequences in the sample, 10% to 15% were seen once. Specimen: blood. These receptor sequences come from a woman in her thirties with Graves' hyperthyroidism that later progressed to Graves' ophthalmopathy.

The sample holds many counts of this clonotype. V and J are TRBV2 and TRBJ2-4; D might be TRBD1 (6 bases). Trimming took 6 bases from V and 6 from J, leaving 15 bases between them. Germline lookup yields CDR1 SNHLY and CDR2 FYNNEI. CDR3 size: 14 residues. CDR3 residues: CASRTGTSTNIQYF. The CDR3 DNA sequence: TGTGCCAGCAGAACCGGGACATCAACAAACATTCAGTACTTC.

This rearrangement joins TRBV6-2 or TRBV6-3 to TRBJ2-3; tentatively, D is TRBD1 or TRBD2 (5 bases each). Germline CDR1 is MNHEY and CDR2 is SVGEGT. V gave up 6 bases and J gave up 7 bases, with 23 bases separating them. This CDR3 comprises 16 residues. The CDR3 coding sequence is TGTGCCAGCAGCTACCGGGACCGGCACGGCGGGTATACGCAGTATTTT. Translation: CASSYRDRHGGYTQYF.

This clonotype occurred a few times. The chain links TRBV6-2 or TRBV6-3 to TRBJ2-1; 8 bases align to TRBD2. V shed 4 bases and J 7 bases; nucleotides not matched to a gene: 6. CDR1 and CDR2 (germline): MNHEY, SVGEGT. This CDR3 region has 14 residues. The CDR3 nucleotides are TGTGCCAGCAGTTCAAGCGGGAGTCGTAATGAGCAGTTCTTC. Translated, it gives CASSSSGSRNEQFF.

This clonotype was observed many times. The V gene is TRBV12-3 or TRBV12-4, the J gene TRBJ2-5; D is uncertain. This CDR3 is built from 15 residues. V lost 5 bases and J 4 bases, leaving 17 bases between the germline ends. In DNA form, the CDR3 reads TGTGCCAGCAGTCCCACCCACCGTTCAGGAGAGACCCAGTACTTC. It encodes CASSPTHRSGETQYF.

Of note for this clonotype: Germline is not matched at one junction end, which may reflect a read error. The chain carries TRBV28 and TRBJ2-3, with a tentative D call TRBD1 (6 bases). The CDR3 totals 14 residues. CDR1 and CDR2 from the germline V gene are MDHEN and SYDVKM. The CDR3, as DNA: TGTGCCGGCAGCCCTACAGGGTGCACAGATACGCAGTATTTT. Translating gives CAGSPTGCTDTQYF.

This clonotype was observed at least ten times. The chain recombines TRBV6-1 with TRBJ2-5; D possibly corresponds to TRBD2 (6 bases). Germline V lookup: CDR1 MNHNS, CDR2 SASEGT. The CDR3 runs to 13 residues. Trimming shortened V by 7 bases and J by 5 bases, and 14 bases separated the two germline ends. The CDR3 region has the DNA TGTGCCAGCAAGGTGGGGGGTGGGGAGACCCAGTACTTC. Protein: CASKVGGGETQYF.

This clonotype was picked up many times. The chain uses TRBV30 and TRBJ2-2; unclear D gene. Germline V gene lookup returns CDR1 GTSNPN and CDR2 SVGIG (reference sequence). V was cut by 1 base and J by 2 bases, with 14 bases left in between. CDR3 length: 16 residues. The CDR3 DNA follows: TGTGCCTGGAGTGATGCCCTGGACCCAAACACCGGGGAGCTGTTTTTT. Residues: CAWSDALDPNTGELFF.

Turning to this clonotype: A much more abundant neighbour one base away suggests this may be a read error. This chain links TRBV7-3 with TRBJ2-7, with D tentatively TRBD2 (8 bases). V lost 2 bases, J lost 5 bases, and 28 bases lay in between. Germline V lookup: CDR1 SGHTA, CDR2 FQGTGA. The CDR3 runs 19 residues. DNA of the CDR3: TGTGCCAGCAGCTTAGGCGCAGGGGGAGCCGGGACTAGTTCCCACGAGCAGTACTTC. Its translation: CASSLGAGGAGTSSHEQYF.

The count of this clonotype is one. A much larger clone lies one base from this, so it may be a read error. The chain carries TRBV5-6 and TRBJ1-5; D gene unclear. The CDR3 totals 14 residues. Germline CDR1 reads SGHDT; CDR2 reads YYEEEE. Trimming shortened V by 4 bases and J by 6 bases, and 14 bases separated the two germline ends. CDR3 sequence reads: CASSSSGIGQPQHF. The DNA for the CDR3 is TGTGCCAGCAGCAGCTCTGGGATAGGTCAGCCCCAGCATTTT.

This clonotype was observed a few times. The genes are TRBV5-4 and TRBJ2-2, with TRBD2 matching over 7 bases. J gave up 7 bases and V 3 bases, and 0 bases lay outside the gene matches. Per germline, CDR1 SGHNT and CDR2 YYREEE (reference sequence). This CDR3 has 12 amino acids. CDR3 bases: TGTGCCAGCAGCTGGGAGGGCGGGGAGCTGTTTTTT. Its translation: CASSWEGGELFF.

Ten or more counts support this clonotype. CDR3 residues: CASSYYPGTLNPNEQFF. The CDR3 DNA sequence: TGTGCCAGCAGTTACTACCCCGGGACTCTGAACCCCAATGAGCAGTTCTTC. The chain couples TRBV6-5 to TRBJ2-1; a possible D gene is TRBD2 (6 bases). V was clipped by 1 base and J by 6 bases, with 19 bases between them. The germline gives CDR1 MNHEY, CDR2 SVGAGI. The CDR3 consists of 17 residues.